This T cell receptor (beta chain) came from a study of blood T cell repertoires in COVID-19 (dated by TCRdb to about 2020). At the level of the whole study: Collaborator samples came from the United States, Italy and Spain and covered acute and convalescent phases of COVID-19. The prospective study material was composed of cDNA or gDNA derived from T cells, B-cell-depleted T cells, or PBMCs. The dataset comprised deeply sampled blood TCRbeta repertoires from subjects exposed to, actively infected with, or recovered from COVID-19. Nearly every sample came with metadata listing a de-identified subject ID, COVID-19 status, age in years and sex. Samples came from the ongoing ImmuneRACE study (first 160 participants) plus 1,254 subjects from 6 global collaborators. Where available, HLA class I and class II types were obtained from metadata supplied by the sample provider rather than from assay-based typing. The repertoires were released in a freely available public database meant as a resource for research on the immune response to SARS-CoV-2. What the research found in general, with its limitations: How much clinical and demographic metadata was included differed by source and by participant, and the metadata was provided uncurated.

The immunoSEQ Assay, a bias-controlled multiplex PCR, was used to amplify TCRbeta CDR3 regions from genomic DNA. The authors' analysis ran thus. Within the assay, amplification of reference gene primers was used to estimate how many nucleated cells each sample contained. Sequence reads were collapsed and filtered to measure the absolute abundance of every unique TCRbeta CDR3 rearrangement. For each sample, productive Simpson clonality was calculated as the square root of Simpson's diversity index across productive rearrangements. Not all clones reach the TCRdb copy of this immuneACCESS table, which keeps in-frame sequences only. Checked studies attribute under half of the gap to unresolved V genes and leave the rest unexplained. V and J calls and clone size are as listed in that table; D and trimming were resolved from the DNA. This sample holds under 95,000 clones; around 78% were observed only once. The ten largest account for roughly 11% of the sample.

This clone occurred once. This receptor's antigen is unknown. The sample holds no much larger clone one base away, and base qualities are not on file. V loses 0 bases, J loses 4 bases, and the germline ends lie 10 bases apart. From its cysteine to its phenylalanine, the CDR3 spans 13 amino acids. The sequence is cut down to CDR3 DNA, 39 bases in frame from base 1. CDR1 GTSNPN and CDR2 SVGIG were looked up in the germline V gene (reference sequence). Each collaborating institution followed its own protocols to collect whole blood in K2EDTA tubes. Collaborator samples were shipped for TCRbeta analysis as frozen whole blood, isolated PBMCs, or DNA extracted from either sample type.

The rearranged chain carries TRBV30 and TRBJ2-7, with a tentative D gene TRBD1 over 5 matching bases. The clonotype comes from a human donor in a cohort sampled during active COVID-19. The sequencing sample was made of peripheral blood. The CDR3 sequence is CAWSVPPGYEQYF. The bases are TGTGCCTGGAGTGTACCCCCAGGGTACGAGCAGTACTTC.